Listed here are 20 T cell receptor beta chains from one sample, sequenced in a study of CD8+ T cells in alopecia areata (dated by TCRdb to 2016 to 2019). Libraries came from the immunoSEQ multiplex PCR assay. RNA was extracted from all samples and reverse transcribed into cDNA as template for TCR sequencing. This is the immuneACCESS table as TCRdb keeps it, with only in-frame sequences that have V and J called. A part of the clones is gone; compared with another copy, unresolved V genes explain less than half, and the rest is unexplained. For this sample the table gives 170,000 or so clones, of which about 48% were detected only once. The ten largest clonotypes hold approximately 11% of the sample. In the paper's terms, the time point label means: 20 to 30 weeks on oral tofacitinib. The label giving this sample's treatment or condition can be read as: oral pan-JAK inhibitor, 5-10 mg twice daily.

Material: CD8+ T cells sorted from blood, obtained at week 24, from a patient treated with tofacitinib. These receptors originate from a human donor with alopecia areata.

CDR3 in amino acids: CASSSPGLYEQYF. Written as DNA, the CDR3 is TGTGCCAGCAGTTCCCCAGGCCTCTACGAGCAGTACTTC. V is TRBV27 and J is TRBJ2-7; no firm D call. Germline loops: CDR1 MNHEY, CDR2 SMNVEV (reference sequence). Trimming shortened V by 4 bases and J by 3 bases, and 10 bases separated the two germline ends. The CDR3 consists of 13 residues.

The gene calls are TRBV29-1 and TRBJ2-1, with 8 bases that match TRBD2. Germline assignment: CDR1 SQVTM and CDR2 ANQGSEA. The CDR3 has 13 residues. V trimming: 5 bases; J trimming: 9 bases; junction bases outside the gene matches: 9. The CDR3 sequence is CSVYPGGRIEQFF. DNA of the CDR3: TGCAGCGTTTATCCGGGGGGGCGGATTGAGCAGTTCTTC.

The V and J genes are TRBV27 and TRBJ2-7, with 7 bases identical to TRBD2. The CDR3 runs to 14 residues. Trimming removed 4 bases from V and 0 bases from J; junction bases left unmatched: 3. Germline V lookup: CDR1 MNHEY, CDR2 SMNVEV (reference sequence). CDR3 sequence reads: CASSSGGGSYEQYF. For the CDR3, the DNA is TGTGCCAGCAGTTCGGGGGGAGGCTCCTACGAGCAGTACTTC.

The rearrangement links TRBV5-6 to TRBJ2-7; D is undetermined. The CDR3 is made up of 12 amino acids. V lost 0 bases, J lost 6 bases, and 7 bases lay in between. Germline loops: CDR1 SGHDT, CDR2 YYEEEE. The DNA of the CDR3 is TGTGCCAGCAGCTTGGTTGGGCGCGAGCAGTACTTC. It is translated as CASSLVGREQYF.

The gene calls are TRBV7-8 and TRBJ1-5, with D perhaps TRBD1 (6 bases). The V gene lost 5 bases and the J gene lost 5 bases, with 16 bases spanning the gap. Germline CDR1 and CDR2: SGHVS and FQNEAQ. The CDR3 totals 15 residues. This CDR3 reads CASSPVGDTHQPQHF. CDR3 coding DNA: TGTGCCAGCAGCCCCGTGGGGGACACGCATCAGCCCCAGCATTTT.

This clone was seen a few times. The V call is TRBV5-1, the J call TRBJ2-7, with TRBD1 identical over 8 bases. The CDR3 has 17 amino acids. V was clipped by 0 bases and J by 2 bases; unmatched bases: 10. Per the germline V gene, CDR1 is SGHRS and CDR2 is YFSETQ. The CDR3 nucleotides read TGCGCCAGCAGCTTGGGATCGGGACAGGCGGTAACCTACGAGCAGTACTTC. It specifies CASSLGSGQAVTYEQYF.

The genes are TRBV14 and TRBJ1-4; D unclear. CDR3 length: 15 residues. Trimming shortened V by 0 bases and J by 5 bases, and 10 bases separated the two germline ends. Per germline, CDR1 SGHDN and CDR2 FVKESK. The CDR3 bases are TGTGCCAGCAGCCAAGATATGGACTCCAATGAAAAACTGTTTTTT. Protein: CASSQDMDSNEKLFF. The entire variable domain, with the rest obtained from reference TRBV14 and TRBJ1-4, is as follows: EAGVTQFPSHSVIEKGQTVTLRCDPISGHDNLYWYRRVMGKEIKFLLHFVKESKQDESGMPNNRFLAERTGGTYSTLKVQPAELEDSGVYFCASSQDMDSNEKLFFGSGTQLSVL.

DNA for the CDR3: TGCGCCACCTCGGACAGCAGCACTGAAGCTTTCTTT. Protein: CATSDSSTEAFF. The chain has TRBV10-2 and TRBJ1-1, with a possible D match to TRBD1 (6 bases). From germline, CDR1 is WSHSY and CDR2 SAAADI. The CDR3 is 12 residues long. V was pared by 10 bases and J by 4 bases, with 13 bases between.

J is TRBJ2-1 and V is TRBV7-3; TRBD2 matches at 10 bases. The CDR3 loop spans 14 amino acids. CDR1 SGHTA and CDR2 FQGTGA come from the germline V gene. Losses at the gene ends were 8 bases for V and 7 bases for J; bases not matched to a gene: 8. CDR3 in amino acids: CASASGGGSNEQFF. The CDR3 DNA is TGTGCCAGCGCCAGCGGGGGGGGCTCGAATGAGCAGTTCTTC.

This rearrangement joins TRBV7-2 to TRBJ1-1; 8 bases line up with TRBD1. CDR3 size: 15 residues. The V gene end was trimmed by 5 bases and the J gene end by 1 base; junction bases not matched to a gene: 6. Germline CDR1 and CDR2: SGHTA and FQGNSA. Written as DNA, the CDR3 is TGTGCCAGCAGCCCAACAGGGGGTACGAACACTGAAGCTTTCTTT. Translated: CASSPTGGTNTEAFF.

V gene TRBV27 combines with J gene TRBJ2-2; TRBD1 aligns across 8 bases. The trim removed 4 bases at V and 8 bases at J, leaving 9 bases unmatched. This CDR3 is built from 15 residues. Germline V CDR1 and CDR2: MNHEY, SMNVEV (reference sequence). The CDR3 DNA reads TGTGCCAGCAGTTCCGCCGACAGGGGAGCTGGGGAGCTGTTTTTT. Translating it yields CASSSADRGAGELFF.

This clone has more than one count but fewer than ten. The chain joins TRBV2 to TRBJ2-1; perhaps TRBD2 as D (5 bases). The CDR3 covers 16 residues. The germline V and J ends were trimmed by 6 bases and 0 bases, with 15 bases remaining between them. Germline V gene lookup returns CDR1 SNHLY and CDR2 FYNNEI. The CDR3 protein is CASSVGAGNSYNEQFF. Written as DNA, the CDR3 is TGTGCCAGCAGCGTCGGTGCCGGGAACTCCTACAATGAGCAGTTCTTC.

This clone has a handful of counts. The chain is built from TRBV5-6 and TRBJ2-5; D unclear. The CDR3 is 17 amino acids. With 0 bases removed from V and 0 bases from J, the gap between germline ends came to 15 bases. Germline CDR1 SGHDT, CDR2 YYEEEE. The CDR3 nucleotides read TGTGCCAGCAGCTTGGCCTCGGATGATGATAACCAAGAGACCCAGTACTTC. As protein: CASSLASDDDNQETQYF.

This clone was counted only a few times. The chain recombines TRBV7-3 with TRBJ2-1; D is undetermined. Germline CDR1 is SGHTA and CDR2 is FQGTGA. The ends were cut back, 2 bases at V and 7 bases at J, with 9 bases in the middle. The CDR3 is made up of 13 amino acids. CDR3 loop: CASSLEQRNEQFF. CDR3 nucleotides: TGTGCCAGCAGCTTAGAACAGCGAAATGAGCAGTTCTTC.

This clone was recorded a few times. The rearrangement joins TRBV4-2 to TRBJ2-1; the match to TRBD2 covers 7 bases. CDR1 and CDR2 (germline): LGHNA, YNFKEQ. The J segment lost 9 bases and the V segment lost 1 base, leaving 15 bases of the junction unmatched. This CDR3 is 17 amino acids long. CDR3 amino acids: CASSQGSATLGEGEQFF. As DNA, the CDR3 is TGTGCCAGCAGCCAAGGGTCCGCTACCTTGGGGGAGGGTGAGCAGTTCTTC.

The DNA for the CDR3 is TGCGCCAGCAAAGGGACAGGGGCGTACGAGCAGTACTTC. Protein product: CASKGTGAYEQYF. The genes are TRBV5-1 and TRBJ2-7, with TRBD1 matching over 10 bases. The junction had 4 bases not matched to a gene; V was cut back by 6 bases and J by 4 bases. The CDR3 runs 13 residues. Germline CDR1 and CDR2: SGHRS and YFSETQ.

The chain has TRBV7-2 and TRBJ2-2; D may be TRBD1 (6 bases). Looked up from germline, CDR1 is SGHTA and CDR2 is FQGNSA. Trimming took 3 bases from V and 0 from J, leaving 8 bases between them. This CDR3 is 15 amino acids long. This CDR3 reads CASSFRTANTGELFF. In DNA, the CDR3 is TGTGCCAGCAGCTTCCGGACAGCGAACACCGGGGAGCTGTTTTTT.

This clone was detected a few times. The rearrangement joins TRBV14 to TRBJ2-2; either TRBD1 or TRBD2 may supply D (5 bases each). The length of the CDR3 is 15 residues. The V gene's germline CDR1 is SGHDN and CDR2 FVKESK. V lost 2 bases to trimming and J lost 5 bases, with 12 bases between them. The CDR3 protein is CASSQRRGPTGELFF. The CDR3 bases are TGTGCCAGCAGCCAACGCCGGGGACCTACCGGGGAGCTGTTTTTT.

This clone was seen only a few times. The gene calls are TRBV10-3 and TRBJ2-1; possibly TRBD2 for D (6 bases). V shed 10 bases and J shed 4 bases, with 14 bases lying between them. The CDR3 runs to 13 residues. CDR1 and CDR2 (germline): ENHRY, SYGVKD. The CDR3 sequence is CATTGTLYNEQFF. As DNA, the CDR3 is TGTGCCACCACCGGGACTCTATACAATGAGCAGTTCTTC.

This rearrangement joins TRBV7-9 to TRBJ2-7; the D gene is possibly TRBD1 (6 bases). This CDR3 has 13 residues. CDR1 and CDR2 (germline): SEHNR, FQNEAQ (reference sequence). The V gene lost 11 bases and the J gene lost 0 bases, with 14 bases spanning the gap. This chain's CDR3 is CAGVQGSSYEQYF. The CDR3 DNA reads TGTGCCGGCGTACAGGGCAGCTCCTACGAGCAGTACTTC.